Detailed here is one TCR beta chain. Its antigen is currently unknown. V was shortened by 1 base and J by 5 bases, with 14 bases between the two germline ends. Germline V CDR1 and CDR2: LNHDA, SQIVND (reference sequence). The CDR3 extends over 15 amino acids. Survey-level resolution applied to immunoSEQ assay v3.0. Sequencing of each sample targeted 40,000-50,000 T-cell genomes. Profiled with immunoSEQ multiplex PCR; TCRdb holds only in-frame clones, not every one. The sample holds about 29,000 clones; 95% are singletons and the top ten take about 8%. This sample was included in a study of long-term antiretroviral therapy in people with HIV. Regarding the study as a whole: Diversity rose after ART but stayed below transplant donor controls.

Material: unsorted PBMCs, obtained 5.3 years after starting antiretroviral therapy. The TCR sequence derives from a man aged 25-45 years with HIV. This rearrangement joins TRBV19 to TRBJ2-5; D possibly corresponds to TRBD2 (6 bases). As DNA, the CDR3 is TGTGCCAGTAGTATAGGGGTCGGGAGAGGGGAGACCCAGTACTTC. It yields the protein CASSIGVGRGETQYF.